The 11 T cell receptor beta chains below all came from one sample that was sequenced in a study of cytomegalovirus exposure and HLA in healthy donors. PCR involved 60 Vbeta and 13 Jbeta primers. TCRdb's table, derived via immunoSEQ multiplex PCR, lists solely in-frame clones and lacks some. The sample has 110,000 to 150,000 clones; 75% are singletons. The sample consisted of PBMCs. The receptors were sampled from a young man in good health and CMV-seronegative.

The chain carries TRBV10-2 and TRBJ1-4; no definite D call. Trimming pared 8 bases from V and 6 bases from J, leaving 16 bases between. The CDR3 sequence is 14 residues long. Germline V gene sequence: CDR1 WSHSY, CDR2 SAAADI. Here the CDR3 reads CASGPGSGDEKLFF. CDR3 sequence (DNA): TGCGCCAGCGGGCCGGGGAGCGGGGATGAAAAACTGTTTTTT.

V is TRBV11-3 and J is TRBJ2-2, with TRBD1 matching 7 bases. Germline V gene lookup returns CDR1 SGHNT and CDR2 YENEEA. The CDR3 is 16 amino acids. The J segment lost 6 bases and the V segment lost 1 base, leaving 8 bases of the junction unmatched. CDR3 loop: CASSLGSHRGPGELFF. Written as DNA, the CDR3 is TGTGCCAGCAGCTTAGGATCCCACAGGGGCCCCGGGGAGCTGTTTTTT.

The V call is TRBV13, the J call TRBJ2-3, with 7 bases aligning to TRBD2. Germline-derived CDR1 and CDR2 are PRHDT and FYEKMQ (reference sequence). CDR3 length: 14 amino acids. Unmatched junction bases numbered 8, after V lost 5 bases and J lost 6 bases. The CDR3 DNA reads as TGTGCCAGCAGCCCCGCTAGCGGAACGGATACGCAGTATTTT. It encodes CASSPASGTDTQYF.

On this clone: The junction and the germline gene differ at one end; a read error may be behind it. The CDR3 region is CSSSPSTGKGSYEQYF. Here the CDR3 DNA reads TGTTCCAGCAGCCCTAGTACAGGGAAGGGATCCTACGAGCAGTACTTC. The rearrangement uses TRBV7-9 and TRBJ2-7; weak D call: TRBD1 (6 bases). Germline V gene sequence: CDR1 SEHNR, CDR2 FQNEAQ (reference sequence). CDR3 size: 16 residues. Variable domain in full (rest from reference TRBV7-9 and TRBJ2-7): DTGVSQNPRHKITKRGQNVTFRCDPISEHNRLYWYRQTLGQGPEFLTYFQNEAQLEKSRLLSDRFSAERPKGSFSTLEIQRTEQGDSAMYLCSSSPSTGKGSYEQYFGPGTRLTVT.

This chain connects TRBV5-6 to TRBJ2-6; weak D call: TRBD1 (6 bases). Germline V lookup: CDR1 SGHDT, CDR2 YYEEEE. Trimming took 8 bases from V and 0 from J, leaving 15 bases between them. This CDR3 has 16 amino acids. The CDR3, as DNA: TGTGCCAGTAGGACAGACCTCTTCTCTGGGGCCAACGTCCTGACTTTC. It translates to CASRTDLFSGANVLTF.

The CDR3 here is CASMLRGSSYEQYF. CDR3 DNA sequence: TGTGCCAGCATGTTGAGAGGGAGCTCCTACGAGCAGTACTTC. J is TRBJ2-7 and V is TRBV2; a possible D gene is TRBD2 (5 bases). V lost 7 bases, J lost 0 bases, and 13 bases lay in between. The germline V gene encodes CDR1 SNHLY and CDR2 FYNNEI. CDR3 length: 14 amino acids.

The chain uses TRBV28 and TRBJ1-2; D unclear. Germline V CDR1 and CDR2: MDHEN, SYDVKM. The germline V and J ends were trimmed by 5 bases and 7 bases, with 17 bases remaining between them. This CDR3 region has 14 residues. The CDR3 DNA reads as TGTGCCAGCAGTCCGCCCCCGACACGGCGTGGCTACACCTTC. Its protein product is CASSPPPTRRGYTF.

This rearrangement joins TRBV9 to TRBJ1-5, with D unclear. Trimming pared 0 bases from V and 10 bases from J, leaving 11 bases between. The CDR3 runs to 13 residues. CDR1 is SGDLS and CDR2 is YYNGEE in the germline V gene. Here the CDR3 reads CASSVAERGPQHF. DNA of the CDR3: TGTGCCAGCAGCGTAGCGGAACGGGGTCCCCAGCATTTT.

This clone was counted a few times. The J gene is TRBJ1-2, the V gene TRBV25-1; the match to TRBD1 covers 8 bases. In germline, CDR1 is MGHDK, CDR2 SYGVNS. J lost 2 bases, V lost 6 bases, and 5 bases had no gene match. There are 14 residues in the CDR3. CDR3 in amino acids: CASSPTGENYGYTF. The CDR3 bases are TGTGCCAGCAGCCCGACAGGGGAGAACTATGGCTACACCTTC.

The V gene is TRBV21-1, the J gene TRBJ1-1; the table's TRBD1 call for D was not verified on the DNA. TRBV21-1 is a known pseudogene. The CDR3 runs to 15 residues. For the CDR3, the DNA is TGTGCCAATACGGATTTTTGGGGCATGAACACTGAAGCTTTCTTT. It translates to CANTDFWGMNTEAFF.

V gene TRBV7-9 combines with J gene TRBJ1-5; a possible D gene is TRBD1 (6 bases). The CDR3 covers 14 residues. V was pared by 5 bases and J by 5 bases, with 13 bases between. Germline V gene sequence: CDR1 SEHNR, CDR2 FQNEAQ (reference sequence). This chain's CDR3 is CASSQGGYDQPQHF. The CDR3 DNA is TGTGCCAGCAGCCAAGGGGGTTACGATCAGCCCCAGCATTTT.